This T cell receptor (beta chain) stems from a study of OX40 agonist ivuxolimab in advanced cancers. Study overall: Of mixed ages from about 20 to 85 and averaging approximately 60 years, the group was approximately 80% male. Partial responses occurred in three patients (one hepatocellular carcinoma, two cutaneous melanoma). Study results and limitations: Still undetermined is the antigen specificity of the expanded peripheral T cells.

CDR1 SEHNR and CDR2 FQNEAQ come from the germline V gene (reference sequence). Trimming stripped 3 bases from V and 7 bases from J, with 10 bases between. The CDR3 totals 13 residues. Worth noting for this clone: The antigen remains undetermined.

The assay was immunoSEQ multiplex PCR, and TCRdb's table has in-frame clones only and misses some. The sample yields 26,000 or so clones, 85% to 90% seen once. This receptor was identified in an adult with an advanced solid tumor such as melanoma, head and neck, liver or kidney cancer. The sample was CD4+ or CD8+ T cells sorted from blood, taken in a trial of the OX40 agonist ivuxolimab. This chain uses TRBV7-9 with TRBJ2-1; D uncertain. For the CDR3, the DNA is TGTGCCAGCAGCTTGGATCCTTGGAATGAGCAGTTCTTC. This encodes CASSLDPWNEQFF.